This T cell receptor beta chain was identified during a study of blood T cell repertoires in COVID-19. The table came from immunoSEQ multiplex PCR; TCRdb's copy has only in-frame clones and leaves some out. The sample comprises 240,000 or so clones, approximately 78% of which are singletons, and around 12% rests with the top ten. CDR3 length: 16 residues. Trimming at V came to 4 bases and at J to 2 bases, leaving 9 bases not matched to a gene. The germline V gene encodes CDR1 SGHNT and CDR2 YYREEE (reference sequence). The TCR was taken from a woman aged 55-70 years with active or convalescent COVID-19. The specimen was peripheral blood. The chain combines TRBV5-4 with TRBJ2-7, with TRBD2 matching 10 bases. For the CDR3, the DNA is TGTGCCAGCAGCCCATCGCCTACTAGCGGGACCTACGAGCAGTACTTC. Its translation: CASSPSPTSGTYEQYF.